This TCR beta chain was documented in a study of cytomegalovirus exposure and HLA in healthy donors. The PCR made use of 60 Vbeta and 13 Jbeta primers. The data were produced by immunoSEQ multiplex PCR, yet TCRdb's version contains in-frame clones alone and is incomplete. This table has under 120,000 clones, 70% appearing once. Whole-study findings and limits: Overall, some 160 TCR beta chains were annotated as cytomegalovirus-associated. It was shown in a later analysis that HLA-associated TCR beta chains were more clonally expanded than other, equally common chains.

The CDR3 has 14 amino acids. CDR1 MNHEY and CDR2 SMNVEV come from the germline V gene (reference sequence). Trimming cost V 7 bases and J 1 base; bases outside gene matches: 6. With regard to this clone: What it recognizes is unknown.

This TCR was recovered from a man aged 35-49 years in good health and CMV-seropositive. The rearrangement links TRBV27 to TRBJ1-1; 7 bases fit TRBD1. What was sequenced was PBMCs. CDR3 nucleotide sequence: TGTGCCAGCAAAGAGGGGGCCGGGAACACTGAAGCTTTCTTT. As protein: CASKEGAGNTEAFF.